This T cell receptor (beta chain) derives from a study of radiotherapy plus CTLA-4 blockade in lung cancer (dated 2018 in TCRdb). Background for the entire study: Among enrolled patients, roughly 20% had an objective response and roughly 31% reached disease control. Beyond this particular receptor, the publication reports: Early dynamic changes in blood T cell clones, together with increased serum interferon-beta after radiation, were reported as the strongest predictors of response. After treatment with radiotherapy and ipilimumab, TCR clones that originated in tumors expanded in peripheral blood.

Libraries were made using the immunoSEQ multiplex PCR assay. This immuneACCESS table, as held by TCRdb, lists in-frame sequences with V and J called but not all clones. Of the missing ones, under half trace to an unresolved V gene in checked studies; the others have no known cause. This sample has under 100,000 clones in its table, and around 81% of those were observed once. About 14% of the sample is in the top ten clones. The study evaluated CTLA-4 blockade (ipilimumab) given together with focal radiation therapy in patients who had chemo-refractory metastatic non-small-cell lung cancer. CDR1 and CDR2, looked up from the germline V gene, are SGHTA and FQGNSA. V and J lose 1 base and 10 bases, and a span of 11 bases separates them. From its cysteine to its phenylalanine, the CDR3 spans 13 amino acids. The retained sequence is limited to the CDR3, 39 bases, with the frame set at the first base. With respect to this clone: The antigen it binds to is not known. The record has no base qualities; no much larger clone is one base away.

This receptor was identified in a human donor with non-small cell lung cancer that progressed on radiotherapy plus ipilimumab. The chain joins TRBV7-2 to TRBJ2-1; there is no confident call for the D gene. This specimen consisted of peripheral blood, obtained from a patient treated with radiotherapy plus ipilimumab. This receptor carries the CDR3 CASSLGQVGEQFF. The DNA sequence is as follows: TGTGCCAGCAGCTTAGGTCAGGTCGGGGAGCAGTTCTTC.